The sequence of this TCR beta chain was determined in a study of control samples from healthy donors and cancer patients. Only in-frame clones appear in the TCRdb table, and some are missing; sequencing was by immunoSEQ multiplex PCR. The sample consists of about 110,000 clones, approximately 80% of them appearing once. Sequenced sample: blood. This sequence was found in a man aged 18 to 30 in good health.

The CDR3 here is CASRLPGSTDTQYF. In DNA form, the CDR3 reads TGTGCCAGCAGACTTCCGGGTAGTACAGATACGCAGTATTTT. This chain uses TRBV5-6 with TRBJ2-3, with unresolved D. This CDR3 has 14 amino acids. Trimming cost V 5 bases and J 3 bases, with 13 bases left between them. The V gene's germline CDR1 is SGHDT and CDR2 YYEEEE. The entire variable domain, with the rest obtained from reference TRBV5-6 and TRBJ2-3, is as follows: DAGVTQSPTHLIKTRGQQVTLRCSPKSGHDTVSWYQQALGQGPQFIFQYYEEEERQRGNFPDRFSGHQFPNYSSELNVNALLLGDSALYLCASRLPGSTDTQYFGPGTRLTVL.